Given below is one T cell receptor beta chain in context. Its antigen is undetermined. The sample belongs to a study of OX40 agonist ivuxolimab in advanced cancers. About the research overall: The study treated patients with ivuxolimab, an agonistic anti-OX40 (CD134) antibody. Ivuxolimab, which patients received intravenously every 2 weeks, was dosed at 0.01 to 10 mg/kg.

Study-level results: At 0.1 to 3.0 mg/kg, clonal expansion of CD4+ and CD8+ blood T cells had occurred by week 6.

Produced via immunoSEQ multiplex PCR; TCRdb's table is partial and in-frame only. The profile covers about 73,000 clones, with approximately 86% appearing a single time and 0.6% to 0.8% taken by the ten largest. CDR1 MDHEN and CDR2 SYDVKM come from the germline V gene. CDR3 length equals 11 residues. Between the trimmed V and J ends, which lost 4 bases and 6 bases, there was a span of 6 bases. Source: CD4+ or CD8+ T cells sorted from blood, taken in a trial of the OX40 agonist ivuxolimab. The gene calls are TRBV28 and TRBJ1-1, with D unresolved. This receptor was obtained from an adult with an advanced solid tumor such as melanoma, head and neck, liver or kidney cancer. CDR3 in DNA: TGTGCCAGCAGTTCTAGACCTGAAGCTTTCTTT. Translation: CASSSRPEAFF.